The 29 T cell receptor beta chains presented below share a single source sample, sequenced in a study of molecular identifiers for immune sequencing clone quantification. TCRdb reprocessed the PCR reads via MiXCR and lists one record per CDR3 protein. This sample has 490,000 or so distinct CDR3 sequences, with roughly a fifth found just once. The specimen was naive CD8+ T cells from blood, with Jurkat cell RNA spiked in. Described subset: FACS-sorted CD8+CD4-CCR7+CD45RA+ naive T cells. All receptors come from a human donor in good health. Some libraries in this study had Jurkat cell RNA spiked in.

To note about this clonotype: A read error is possible here, since a much larger clone lies one base away. This chain joins TRBV7-3 and TRBJ1-3; tentative D call: TRBD1 (5 bases). The CDR3 has 18 amino acids. Germline assignment: CDR1 SGHTA and CDR2 FQGTGA. Trimming left V 8 bases short and J 0 bases short, with 23 bases between. Here the CDR3 reads CASCSPGGSASSGNTIYF. Written as DNA, the CDR3 is TGTGCCAGCTGCTCTCCCGGGGGTTCGGCTAGCTCTGGAAACACCATATATTTT.

This clonotype appeared many times. The J gene is TRBJ1-1, the V gene TRBV28, with D hard to call. From germline, CDR1 is MDHEN and CDR2 SYDVKM. The CDR3 extends over 14 amino acids. The germline V and J ends were trimmed by 3 bases and 1 base, with 9 bases remaining between them. The CDR3 DNA reads TGTGCCAGCAGTTTTACTTCAGGGAACACTGAAGCTTTCTTT. It is translated as CASSFTSGNTEAFF.

This clonotype was observed a few times. V usage is TRBV28 and J usage is TRBJ2-1; maybe TRBD2 (6 bases). Trimming shortened V by 6 bases and J by 7 bases, and 19 bases separated the two germline ends. The CDR3 has 15 amino acids. Germline loops: CDR1 MDHEN, CDR2 SYDVKM. DNA of the CDR3: TGTGCCAGCAGCCACGGACTAATTCCCCCGAATGAGCAGTTCTTC. Protein sequence: CASSHGLIPPNEQFF.

The chain combines TRBV7-9 with TRBJ1-4; 8 nucleotides line up with TRBD1. This CDR3 comprises 15 residues. Germline CDR1 and CDR2: SEHNR and FQNEAQ (reference sequence). Trimming cost V 8 bases and J 1 base; bases outside gene matches: 6. The CDR3 loop reads CASGGDRKTNEKLFF. The CDR3 nucleotides are TGTGCCAGCGGCGGGGACAGGAAAACTAATGAAAAACTGTTTTTT.

V and J are TRBV27 and TRBJ1-5; D not certain. V shed 3 bases and J shed 1 base, with 4 bases lying between them. Germline CDR1 is MNHEY and CDR2 is SMNVEV (reference sequence). The CDR3 has 13 amino acids. The chain's CDR3 is CASSLMSNQPQHF. CDR3 DNA: TGTGCCAGCAGTTTGATGAGCAATCAGCCCCAGCATTTT.

This chain links TRBV4-1 with TRBJ2-1, with TRBD2 identical over 7 bases. This CDR3 comprises 14 residues. Per the germline V gene, CDR1 is MGHRA and CDR2 is YSYEKL. Trimming cost V 8 bases and J 0 bases; bases outside gene matches: 4. DNA of the CDR3: TGCGCCAGCGGGGCGGGAGTCTCCTACAATGAGCAGTTCTTC. Translation gives CASGAGVSYNEQFF.

The CDR3 sequence is CASRTGGWETQYF. The CDR3 DNA follows: TGTGCCAGCAGGACAGGGGGCTGGGAGACCCAGTACTTC. This chain uses TRBV27 with TRBJ2-5; TRBD1 aligns across 10 bases. V shed 6 bases, J shed 5 bases, and the junction held 3 bases outside the gene matches. Per the germline V gene, CDR1 is MNHEY and CDR2 is SMNVEV (reference sequence). This CDR3 is 13 amino acids long.

There are a few counts of this clonotype. The chain couples TRBV7-2 to TRBJ1-1; D is unclear. CDR1 is SGHTA and CDR2 is FQGNSA in the germline V gene. The V end lost 2 bases, the J end lost 5 bases, and 9 bases lay between the germline ends. The CDR3 length is 13 residues. CDR3 amino acids: CASSLPTWTEAFF. DNA of the CDR3: TGTGCCAGCAGCTTACCAACATGGACTGAAGCTTTCTTT.

This clonotype turned up a few times. The chain carries TRBV19 and TRBJ2-5; TRBD1 matches at 7 bases. Germline V lookup: CDR1 LNHDA, CDR2 SQIVND (reference sequence). The ends lost 4 bases at V and 1 base at J; junction bases unmatched: 3. This CDR3 has 14 residues. The CDR3 DNA follows: TGTGCCAGTAGTAAGGGACAGATCCAAGAGACCCAGTACTTC. Its translation: CASSKGQIQETQYF.

This clonotype was seen ten or more times. This chain links TRBV5-6 with TRBJ1-1; no firm D call. Deletions cut 0 bases from V and 8 bases from J, with 14 bases between. CDR1 is SGHDT, CDR2 YYEEEE, per germline. The CDR3 contains 14 residues. The CDR3 DNA follows: TGTGCCAGCAGCTTGGGGGAGAGCCGCGCCGAAGCTTTCTTT. Protein sequence: CASSLGESRAEAFF.

The chain links TRBV6-5 to TRBJ2-3; 8 bases line up with TRBD2. V trimming: 2 bases; J trimming: 6 bases; junction bases outside the gene matches: 4. This CDR3 has 14 residues. CDR1 and CDR2 (germline): MNHEY, SVGAGI. CDR3 protein: CASSYGLASDTQYF. CDR3 bases: TGTGCCAGCAGTTACGGACTAGCTTCCGATACGCAGTATTTT.

The chain combines TRBV4-2 with TRBJ2-7, with D unclear. CDR3 size: 16 residues. With 0 bases removed from V and 1 base from J, the gap between germline ends came to 13 bases. CDR1 is LGHNA and CDR2 is YNFKEQ in the germline V gene. The CDR3 reads CASSQDPPETSYEQYF. CDR3 bases: TGTGCCAGCAGCCAAGATCCCCCCGAGACATCCTACGAGCAGTACTTC.

The rearrangement links TRBV27 to TRBJ2-7, with 9 bases lining up with TRBD1. The germline gives CDR1 MNHEY, CDR2 SMNVEV (reference sequence). This CDR3 comprises 14 residues. J was trimmed by 4 bases and V by 5 bases; bases with no gene match: 6. CDR3 in amino acids: CASSTSDRGYEQYF. In nucleotides, the CDR3 is TGTGCCAGCAGTACCTCGGACAGGGGTTACGAGCAGTACTTC.

This clonotype was seen a handful of times. V gene TRBV11-2 combines with J gene TRBJ2-1; 11 bases align to TRBD2. Germline V gives CDR1 SGHAT, CDR2 FQNNGV. J lost 3 bases, V lost 4 bases, and 5 bases had no gene match. The CDR3 is made up of 16 amino acids. CDR3 DNA: TGTGCCAGCAGCTCCACCGGGACTAGCGGCTACAATGAGCAGTTCTTC. This encodes CASSSTGTSGYNEQFF.

As for this clonotype: A read error may account for a junction end that differs from germline. The chain employs TRBV5-3 and TRBJ2-3, with D possibly being TRBD2 (6 bases). TRBV5-3 is sorted into the ORF group, with uncertain function. This CDR3 is built from 16 residues. CDR3 nucleotides: TGTGCCAGCAGCTTGTTGGGGGAGGACCTCACAGATACGCGGTATTTT. It codes for CASSLLGEDLTDTRYF.

This clonotype was found a few times. The chain combines TRBV5-6 with TRBJ1-6; possible D gene TRBD1, 6 bases. The CDR3 length is 16 residues. CDR1 and CDR2 from the germline V gene are SGHDT and YYEEEE. Trimming left V 4 bases short and J 0 bases short, with 11 bases between. CDR3 sequence reads: CASSPQGSSYNSPLHF. The CDR3 DNA is TGTGCCAGCAGCCCACAGGGTTCCTCCTATAATTCACCCCTCCACTTT.

As concerns this clonotype: A single base separates this from a much larger clone, so it may be a read error. The chain employs TRBV7-8 and TRBJ1-4; 7 bases map to TRBD1. The CDR3 loop spans 16 amino acids. Germline CDR1 and CDR2: SGHVS and FQNEAQ. Written as DNA, the CDR3 is TGTGCCAGCAGCTTAGCCAAGACAGGGTCTAATGAAAAACCGTTTTTT. Its translation is CASSLAKTGSNEKPFF.

In this sample, this clonotype turned up many times. The rearrangement uses TRBV7-9 and TRBJ1-3, with 7 bases aligning to TRBD1. The CDR3 runs 16 residues. With 4 bases clipped from V and 0 bases from J, the junction kept 6 bases outside the gene matches. Germline V gene lookup returns CDR1 SEHNR and CDR2 FQNEAQ (reference sequence). This CDR3 reads CASSSRDRRSGNTIYF. CDR3 coding DNA: TGTGCCAGCAGCTCCCGGGACAGACGCTCTGGAAACACCATATATTTT.

A note on this clonotype: Being one base from a much bigger clone, this may be a read error. A read error is likely, as this CDR3 ends without the conserved phenylalanine or tryptophan. The chain couples TRBV6-5 to TRBJ2-2, with D maybe TRBD2 (5 bases). This CDR3 is 14 amino acids long. Germline V lookup: CDR1 MNHEY, CDR2 SVGAGI. The V and J ends lost 3 bases and 7 bases respectively, with 12 bases between them. The CDR3 reads CASSYRGLGGELFL. CDR3 in DNA: TGTGCCAGCAGTTATCGGGGTCTCGGCGGGGAGCTGTTTCTT.

This chain connects TRBV12-3 or TRBV12-4 to TRBJ2-6, with D unclear. The CDR3 is 16 amino acids. Trimming stripped 3 bases from V and 0 bases from J, with 9 bases between. CDR3 DNA: TGTGCCAGCAGTTTCTTGGATGGCTCTGGGGCCAACGTCCTGACTTTC. It encodes CASSFLDGSGANVLTF.

Many counts were recorded for this clonotype. This sequence joins TRBV5-5 and TRBJ1-1; no reliable D call. Trimming shortened V by 2 bases and J by 1 base, and 9 bases separated the two germline ends. The CDR3 contains 14 residues. CDR1 is SGHKS, CDR2 YYEKEE, per germline (reference sequence). This chain's CDR3 is CASSFWHENTEAFF. The CDR3 DNA sequence: TGTGCCAGCAGCTTTTGGCACGAGAACACTGAAGCTTTCTTT.

The chain uses TRBV7-2 and TRBJ2-7; D gene uncertain. CDR1 SGHTA and CDR2 FQGNSA come from the germline V gene. The CDR3 length is 15 residues. Trimming took off 1 base at V and 1 base at J, with 11 bases between the two ends. In nucleotides, the CDR3 is TGTGCCAGCAGCTTAGATGAATCAGGTTCCTACGAGCAGTACTTC. It yields the protein CASSLDESGSYEQYF.

This clonotype was observed a handful of times. The chain uses TRBV4-1 and TRBJ1-5, with D maybe TRBD1 (6 bases). This CDR3 has 16 amino acids. Trimming cost V 1 base and J 4 bases, with 14 bases left between them. In germline, CDR1 is MGHRA, CDR2 YSYEKL. CDR3 bases: TGCGCCAGCAGCCAAGTCGTAGGACAGTCGAATCAGCCCCAGCATTTT. Translation gives CASSQVVGQSNQPQHF.

The table lists this clonotype with a few counts. The chain has TRBV27 and TRBJ2-1; 11 bases agree with TRBD2. This CDR3 region has 14 residues. Looked up from germline, CDR1 is MNHEY and CDR2 is SMNVEV (reference sequence). V shed 7 bases, J shed 6 bases, and the junction held 5 bases outside the gene matches. The CDR3 nucleotides read TGTGCCAGCACCCCCGGGACTAGCGGCAATGAGCAGTTCTTC. This gives the protein CASTPGTSGNEQFF.

This clonotype was counted at least ten times. The J gene is TRBJ1-2, the V gene TRBV20-1; D is unresolved. Trimming took 1 base from V and 0 from J, leaving 12 bases between them. The germline CDR1 and CDR2 sequences are DFQATT and SNEGSKA (reference sequence). This CDR3 is built from 15 residues. CDR3 nucleotide sequence: TGCAGTGCTAGAGTAACGGCACTAACTAACTATGGCTACACCTTC. It yields the protein CSARVTALTNYGYTF.

This clonotype was seen a few times. The chain combines TRBV7-9 with TRBJ2-1; D tentatively fits TRBD1 or TRBD2 (5 bases each). The CDR3 extends over 19 amino acids. The germline gives CDR1 SEHNR, CDR2 FQNEAQ (reference sequence). Trimming took off 5 bases at V and 0 bases at J, with 23 bases between the two ends. In nucleotides, the CDR3 is TGTGCCAGCAGCGTAATGTTGGGACCCTCAGGGCTCTCCTACAATGAGCAGTTCTTC. This codes for CASSVMLGPSGLSYNEQFF.

The chain links TRBV4-1 to TRBJ2-1; TRBD2 matches 7 bases. Per germline, CDR1 MGHRA and CDR2 YSYEKL. The CDR3 extends over 17 amino acids. Trimming cost V 2 bases and J 1 base; bases outside gene matches: 8. CDR3 coding DNA: TGCGCCAGCAGCCAAAGAATCGGACTAGAATCCTACAATGAGCAGTTCTTC. Amino acid sequence: CASSQRIGLESYNEQFF.

The V and J genes are TRBV19 and TRBJ1-1; D ambiguous. The CDR3 is 16 amino acids. With 3 bases removed from V and 4 bases from J, the gap between germline ends came to 18 bases. The V gene's germline CDR1 is LNHDA and CDR2 SQIVND (reference sequence). Here the CDR3 DNA reads TGTGCCAGTAGTATCAGGAGTCCCCCGGAGGGCACTGAAGCTTTCTTT. It translates to CASSIRSPPEGTEAFF.

The V call is TRBV15, the J call TRBJ1-1; D gene unclear. V was shortened by 8 bases and J by 0 bases, with 7 bases between the two germline ends. CDR1 and CDR2 (germline): LNHNV, YYDKDF (reference sequence). CDR3 size: 12 residues. CDR3 nucleotides: TGTGCCACCCGCCACCTGAACACTGAAGCTTTCTTT. Residues: CATRHLNTEAFF.